Listed here are 11 T cell receptor beta chains from one sample, sequenced in a study of T cells in Graves' hyperthyroidism and ophthalmopathy. Amplification of TCR beta CDR3 regions used RNA as the template. Carried out on the TCR CDR3, a first-round RT-PCR used the HTBI primer set. TCRdb reanalysed the multiplex PCR reads using MiXCR and keeps one entry per CDR3 protein. The table lists around 280,000 distinct CDR3 sequences, roughly 13% of them singletons. Sequencing was carried out using blood. The receptors here all came from a woman in her thirties or forties with Graves' hyperthyroidism.

V and J are TRBV19 and TRBJ2-3; no definite D call. CDR1 is LNHDA and CDR2 is SQIVND in the germline V gene (reference sequence). V shed 3 bases and J shed 0 bases, with 10 bases lying between them. The CDR3 is 15 residues long. CDR3 DNA sequence: TGTGCCAGTAGTATCTTCCCGCGGAGCACAGATACGCAGTATTTT. This encodes CASSIFPRSTDTQYF. The full variable domain, rest sourced from reference TRBV19 and TRBJ2-3, is DGGITQSPKYLFRKEGQNVTLSCEQNLNHDAMYWYRQDPGQGLRLIYYSQIVNDFQKGDIAEGYSVSREKKESFPLTVTSAQKNPTAFYLCASSIFPRSTDTQYFGPGTRLTVL.

This clonotype occurred many times. The chain couples TRBV27 to TRBJ2-7; 12 positions match TRBD1. The CDR3 is made up of 15 amino acids. Germline-derived CDR1 and CDR2 are MNHEY and SMNVEV (reference sequence). With 5 bases clipped from V and 6 bases from J, the junction kept 8 bases outside the gene matches. The CDR3 reads CASSDRDRGQREQYF. In nucleotides, the CDR3 is TGTGCCAGCAGTGACCGGGACAGGGGGCAACGCGAGCAGTACTTC.

V usage is TRBV12-3 or TRBV12-4 and J usage is TRBJ2-5; 10 bases are a match to TRBD1. The CDR3 totals 11 residues. V lost 8 bases, J lost 9 bases, and 3 bases stayed unmatched. The CDR3 DNA reads TGTGCCAGCGGACAGGGGGGAGCCCAGTACTTC. Amino acid sequence: CASGQGGAQYF.

The chain has TRBV20-1 and TRBJ2-5; 12 nucleotides align to TRBD1. V was clipped by 0 bases and J by 7 bases; unmatched bases: 12. There are 17 residues in the CDR3. Germline CDR1 is DFQATT and CDR2 is SNEGSKA (reference sequence). Here the CDR3 reads CSARDTGTGGVSPTQYF. The DNA for the CDR3 is TGCAGTGCTAGAGACACCGGGACAGGGGGCGTTTCGCCGACCCAGTACTTC.

The chain uses TRBV7-9 and TRBJ2-7; TRBD2 aligns across 11 bases. Germline V CDR1 and CDR2: SEHNR, FQNEAQ (reference sequence). The CDR3 runs 15 residues. V shed 4 bases and J 2 bases; nucleotides not matched to a gene: 4. CDR3 amino acids: CASSSTSGIAYEQYF. Here the CDR3 DNA reads TGTGCCAGCAGCTCGACTAGCGGGATAGCCTACGAGCAGTACTTC.

In this sample, this clonotype turned up a few times. The chain has TRBV28 and TRBJ2-1; 8 positions match TRBD2. The V gene's germline CDR1 is MDHEN and CDR2 SYDVKM. The CDR3 is 15 residues long. V shed 6 bases, J shed 4 bases, and the junction held 8 bases outside the gene matches. This chain's CDR3 is CASRELAETYNEQFF. The CDR3 DNA follows: TGTGCCAGCAGGGAACTAGCGGAGACATACAATGAGCAGTTCTTC. Supplemented by reference TRBV28 and TRBJ2-1, the full variable domain reads DVKVTQSSRYLVKRTGEKVFLECVQDMDHENMFWYRQDPGLGLRLIYFSYDVKMKEKGDIPEGYSVSREKKERFSLILESASTNQTSMYLCASRELAETYNEQFFGPGTRLTVL.

The V and J genes are TRBV28 and TRBJ2-1; 15 bases agree with TRBD2. The length of the CDR3 is 16 residues. The V and J ends lost 0 bases and 8 bases, in that order; junction bases with no gene match: 2. Germline V gives CDR1 MDHEN, CDR2 SYDVKM. As DNA, the CDR3 is TGTGCCAGCAGTTTATGGGGACTAGCGGGAGGATATGAGCAGTTCTTC. Its protein is CASSLWGLAGGYEQFF.

The chain joins TRBV7-9 to TRBJ2-5; a possible D gene is TRBD1 (6 bases). From germline, CDR1 is SEHNR and CDR2 FQNEAQ (reference sequence). The CDR3 extends over 16 amino acids. V was cut by 4 bases and J by 2 bases, with 17 bases left in between. CDR3 loop: CASSSRTLGQQETQYF. The CDR3 DNA reads as TGTGCCAGCAGCTCACGTACCCTGGGACAACAAGAGACCCAGTACTTC. The variable domain in full, with the rest retrieved from reference TRBV7-9 and TRBJ2-5, is DTGVSQNPRHKITKRGQNVTFRCDPISEHNRLYWYRQTLGQGPEFLTYFQNEAQLEKSRLLSDRFSAERPKGSFSTLEIQRTEQGDSAMYLCASSSRTLGQQETQYFGPGTRLLVL.

This clonotype has at least ten counts. This chain connects TRBV24-1 to TRBJ1-5; TRBD1 matches at 10 bases. In germline, CDR1 is KGHDR, CDR2 SFDVKD. Unmatched junction bases numbered 3, after V lost 6 bases and J lost 2 bases. The CDR3 covers 15 residues. The CDR3 here is CATSSGTGGNQPQHF. As DNA, the CDR3 is TGTGCCACCAGTAGCGGGACAGGGGGCAATCAGCCCCAGCATTTT.

This clonotype was observed at least ten times. The gene calls are TRBV20-1 and TRBJ2-7, with TRBD2 matching over 8 bases. This CDR3 has 16 residues. V dropped 0 bases and J dropped 6; count of bases not matched to a gene: 13. Germline V gene lookup returns CDR1 DFQATT and CDR2 SNEGSKA (reference sequence). The CDR3 DNA reads as TGCAGTGCTAGAGATCGGGAGGGCCTAACAACTAGCGAGCAGTACTTC. Amino acids: CSARDREGLTTSEQYF.

At least ten counts were recorded for this clonotype. V is TRBV28 and J is TRBJ2-2; 8 nucleotides match TRBD2. J was trimmed by 6 bases and V by 4 bases; bases with no gene match: 4. Germline lookup yields CDR1 MDHEN and CDR2 SYDVKM. The CDR3 runs 14 residues. This CDR3 reads CASSYRLAPGELFF. In DNA form, the CDR3 reads TGTGCCAGCAGTTACCGACTAGCGCCCGGGGAGCTGTTTTTT.